The present T cell receptor (beta chain) was sequenced within a study of blood T cell repertoires in COVID-19. Whole-study context: COVID-19 samples, acute and convalescent, were from the United States, Italy and Spain.

Germline assignment: CDR1 SGHKS and CDR2 YYEKEE (reference sequence). The CDR3 consists of 12 residues. Trimming stripped 2 bases from V and 5 bases from J, with 7 bases between. The authors' processing: For nucleated cells, counts were estimated from reference gene primer amplification. Some clones are missing from TCRdb's copy, which holds only in-frame ones; the method was immunoSEQ multiplex PCR. That table furnishes V, J and clone size, whereas the DNA furnished D and trimming. Counted here are tens of thousands of clones, less than 85% occurring once; the ten biggest clones make up less than 20%.

The clonotype originates from a woman older than 75 with acute or convalescent COVID-19. This sequence joins TRBV5-5 and TRBJ2-5; D possibly corresponds to TRBD2 (5 bases). The specimen was peripheral blood. The DNA for the CDR3 is TGTGCCAGCAGCTTACAGCGGGAGACCCAGTACTTC. This translates into CASSLQRETQYF.